This is a list of T cell receptor beta chains from one sample in a study of regulatory T cells in long-lasting Graves disease. TCRdb processed the multiplex PCR reads anew with MiXCR; each CDR3 protein has one entry. In the table there are roughly 360,000 distinct CDR3 sequences, roughly 20% of which are singletons. The sample in question was peripheral blood mononuclear cells (PBMCs), obtained when the disease was refractory, from a patient treated with antithyroid drugs. These receptors were obtained from a woman between 35 and 50 years old with Graves disease. Each CDR3 is given with its conserved first and last residue. The D gene is left open where the match is weak. Size is stated for part of the rows, as once, few or many counts, or as a class when the clone is expanded.

TRBV10-3	TRBD2	TRBJ2-5	many	TGTGCCATCAGTGAGTTGCTAGCGGGAACAGGAGAGACCCAGTACTTC	CAISELLAGTGETQYF
TRBV9	TRBD1	TRBJ1-1	few	TGTGCCAGCAGCGGCTCCGGGACAGTGAACACTGAAGCTTTCTTT	CASSGSGTVNTEAFF
TRBV15	TRBD1	TRBJ1-5	-	TGTGCCACCAGCAGAGATAGGACAGGGGTTCAGCCCCAGCATTTT	CATSRDRTGVQPQHF
TRBV2	-	TRBJ2-3	few	TGTGCCAGGACGGTGGGAGATACGCAGTATTTT	CARTVGDTQYF
TRBV3-1	TRBD2	TRBJ2-7	-	TGTGCCAGCGCACTAGCGGGAGCGGGGGAGCAGTACTTC	CASALAGAGEQYF
TRBV10-3	TRBD2	TRBJ2-5	many	TGTGCCATCAGTGAGGGGAGCGGGAGGGCCCGGGAGACCCAGTACTTC	CAISEGSGRARETQYF
TRBV14	-	TRBJ2-7	-	TGTGCCAGCAGCCAACAGATCTCTAAAGCCTACGAGCAGTACTTC	CASSQQISKAYEQYF
TRBV2	-	TRBJ2-7	-	TGTGCCAGCAGCCCTCTACTAGTCTACGAGCAGTACTTC	CASSPLLVYEQYF
TRBV5-5	TRBD2	TRBJ2-5	few	TGTGCCAGCAGCTTGGGGTCTAGCGGGACCGGAGAGACCCAGTACTTC	CASSLGSSGTGETQYF
TRBV2	TRBD1	TRBJ2-7	-	TGTGCCAGTGTAGGGACAGATACCTACGAGCAGTACTTC	CASVGTDTYEQYF
TRBV28	TRBD1	TRBJ1-4	many	TGTGCCAGCACCCAGGGGGGGCGCGGTGAAAAACTGTTTTTT	CASTQGGRGEKLFF
TRBV12-3/TRBV12-4	-	TRBJ1-1	-	TGTGCCAGTGAAGCTCAGGGACACAGGAACACTGAAGCTTTCTTT	CASEAQGHRNTEAFF
TRBV2	-	TRBJ2-7	many	TGTGCCAGCAGGCCAGGGGCACCCTACGAGCAGTACTTC	CASRPGAPYEQYF
TRBV5-1	TRBD1	TRBJ1-1	-	TGCGCCAGCAGCTTGGCGGGGACAGAGGCCCCCCCCGCTGAAGCTTTCTTT	CASSLAGTEAPPAEAFF
TRBV28	TRBD1	TRBJ1-5	many	TGTGCCAGCAGTTTGGCTACGCAGGGGGGCAATCAGCCCCAGCATTTT	CASSLATQGGNQPQHF
TRBV29-1	-	TRBJ2-7	many	TGCAGCGTTGTACCGTCCACAACCAATCTGGGCGAGCAGTACTTC	CSVVPSTTNLGEQYF
TRBV4-1	-	TRBJ2-5	few	TGCGCCAGCAGCCAAGATCGGAACTTCCAAAAAGAGACCCAGTACTTC	CASSQDRNFQKETQYF
TRBV7-8	-	TRBJ2-3	-	TGTGCCAGCAGCTCCCCTGATACGCAGTATTTT	CASSSPDTQYF
TRBV6-1	-	TRBJ2-1	-	TGTGCCAGCAGAAGGGCTAGCCATGAGCAGTTCTTC	CASRRASHEQFF
TRBV20-1	-	TRBJ1-5	-	TGCAGTGCCCCGGACGGATTGAATAGCAATCAGCCCCAGCATTTT	CSAPDGLNSNQPQHF
TRBV11-1	TRBD1	TRBJ2-5	many	TGTGCCAGCAGCACGGACAGGGGTGTGGTGGAGACCCAGTACTTC	CASSTDRGVVETQYF
TRBV5-5	-	TRBJ2-2	few	TGTGCCAGCAGCTTAAGAGTTTGGGCGACGAACACCGGGGAGCTGTTTTTT	CASSLRVWATNTGELFF
TRBV29-1	TRBD1	TRBJ1-1	many	TGCAGCGCAGGGGGCGGGGAGAACACTGAAGCTTTCTTT	CSAGGGENTEAFF
TRBV7-8	-	TRBJ2-2	many	TGTGCCAGCAGCTTAGTCAGGGTCAACACCGGGGAGCTGTTTTTT	CASSLVRVNTGELFF
TRBV2	-	TRBJ2-7	many	TGTGCCAGCAGTGGACAACAAATGGCCGAGCAGTACTTC	CASSGQQMAEQYF
TRBV6-1	-	TRBJ2-7	-	TGTGCCAGCAGTTCCCCGAATAAGTACGAGCAGTACTTC	CASSSPNKYEQYF
TRBV24-1	-	TRBJ2-3	-	TGTGCCACCAGTGACCTGGACACCCCTTATACGCAGTATTTT	CATSDLDTPYTQYF
TRBV28	TRBD1	TRBJ1-5	few	TGTGCCAGCAGACGGACAGGGGGTCAGCCCCAGCATTTT	CASRRTGGQPQHF
TRBV29-1	TRBD1	TRBJ2-7	few	TGCAGCGTTATCGGGACAGGAATCTCCTACGAGCAGTACTTC	CSVIGTGISYEQYF
TRBV2	TRBD2	TRBJ2-7	many	TGTGCCAGCAGTGAGCTCTTCGGGAGGGCCTCCTACGAGCAGTACTTC	CASSELFGRASYEQYF
TRBV27	TRBD1	TRBJ2-7	-	TGTGCCAGCAGTCCGGCCCCCGGGACAGGTCTTTCCTACGAGCAGTACTTC	CASSPAPGTGLSYEQYF
TRBV11-2	TRBD1	TRBJ2-2	few	TGTGCCAGCAGCACTGACAGGGCGCAGAACACCGGGGAGCTGTTTTTT	CASSTDRAQNTGELFF
TRBV6-4	-	TRBJ2-2	-	TGTGCCAGCAGTGACTTGGTGGGCTCCGGGGAGCTGTTTTTT	CASSDLVGSGELFF